A selection of T cell receptor beta chains follows, all from one sample in a study of OX40 agonist ivuxolimab in advanced cancers. Only in-frame clones appear in the TCRdb table, and some are missing; sequencing was by immunoSEQ multiplex PCR. Of approximately 70,000 clones in the sample, approximately 81% were seen once. Sequences were derived from CD4+ or CD8+ T cells sorted from blood, sampled in a trial of the OX40 agonist ivuxolimab. The source is an adult with an advanced solid tumor such as melanoma, head and neck, liver or kidney cancer. CDR3s include the opening cysteine and the closing phenylalanine or tryptophan.

v_gene,j_gene,CDR3aa
TRBV27,TRBJ1-4,CASSPRLCRGLTNEKLFF
TRBV4-2,TRBJ2-6,CASSSTLAGANVLTF
TRBV19,TRBJ2-2,CASRRGTNTGELFF
TRBV11-2,TRBJ1-5,CASSLSRGNQPQHF
TRBV5-1,TRBJ2-2,CASSLGGSGFTGELFF
TRBV5-1,TRBJ2-5,CASSSGTGETQYF
TRBV19,TRBJ2-1,CASSQGASSYNEQFF
TRBV7-2,TRBJ2-1,CASSLEGEGYNEQFF
TRBV30,TRBJ2-2,CAWARDSGWELFF
TRBV9,TRBJ2-7,CASSVPQGEQYF
TRBV5-1,TRBJ2-5,CASSSSGGDETQYF
TRBV5-1,TRBJ1-2,CASSPEGGDTGYTF
TRBV19,TRBJ1-2,CASSLGFVSYGYTF
TRBV5-1,TRBJ2-3,CASRGLVRTDTQYF
TRBV5-1,TRBJ1-1,CASSVRQEHTEAFF
TRBV7-2,TRBJ2-1,CASSSVAGGYNEQFF
TRBV27,TRBJ2-3,CASSLQGERTQYF
TRBV7-2,TRBJ1-6,CASSPPPVYNSPLHF
TRBV6-6,TRBJ1-6,CASIQTGDSPLHF
TRBV7-9,TRBJ2-7,CASSETSIEQYF
TRBV27,TRBJ2-6,CASSHRSGANVLTF
TRBV6-5,TRBJ1-1,CASSRLNTEAFF
TRBV7-2,TRBJ1-6,CASSPFQGAGSPLHF
TRBV2,TRBJ2-4,CASSVLAKNIQYF
TRBV4-1,TRBJ1-1,CASSQAAGTMNTEAFF
TRBV5-4,TRBJ2-3,CASTRSGRGVTDTQYF
TRBV7-8,TRBJ2-1,CASSSSGTSGEQFF
TRBV7-2,TRBJ1-6,CASRPLTPIFSSPLHF
TRBV19,TRBJ2-7,CASSPSRTGGYEQYF
TRBV7-2,TRBJ2-5,CASSPTGGRETQYF
TRBV5-1,TRBJ2-6,CASSSRGPPSSGANVLTF
TRBV5-5,TRBJ2-3,CASTAWDTQYF
TRBV5-4,TRBJ2-7,CASSPPGLSSYEQYF
TRBV7-8,TRBJ2-7,CASTEERWEQYF
TRBV11-2,TRBJ2-5,CASSLSRTRGRTQTQYF
TRBV18,TRBJ2-1,CASSPLDGRGEQFF
TRBV7-9,TRBJ1-2,CAGKRDSSYGYTF
TRBV6-5,TRBJ1-2,CASSYIRTGGSYGYTF
TRBV5-5,TRBJ1-4,CASSSATGPNEKLFF
TRBV28,TRBJ1-2,CASSLTQGFSNGYTF
TRBV6-1,TRBJ2-5,CASSGDRGSAETQYF
TRBV29-1,TRBJ2-5,CSVVSVGGAAWETQYF
TRBV7-2,TRBJ1-1,CASSPRGSRATEAFF
TRBV18,TRBJ2-3,CASSPPTSGVGTDTQYF